This T cell receptor beta chain stems from a study of blood T cell repertoires in COVID-19. Whole-study context: Italy, Spain and the United States were the sources of the convalescent and acute COVID-19 samples. Sample material is recorded as cDNA or gDNA derived from T cells, B-cell-depleted T cells, or PBMCs.

Original processing methods: For nucleated cells, counts were estimated from reference gene primer amplification. The table came from immunoSEQ multiplex PCR; TCRdb's copy has only in-frame clones and leaves some out. That table furnishes V, J and clone size, whereas the DNA furnished D and trimming. The sample consists of roughly 28,000 clones, around 90% of them appearing once. The germline V gene encodes CDR1 MDHEN and CDR2 SYDVKM. The CDR3 loop spans 16 amino acids. The trim removed 5 bases at V and 4 bases at J, leaving 12 bases unmatched. This chain connects TRBV28 to TRBJ2-7, with 9 bases aligning to TRBD1. This receptor was taken from a woman between 50 and 59 years old with active COVID-19. Sequenced input: peripheral blood. The CDR3 region has the DNA TGTGCCAGCAGTACCCGGACAGGGACAGGGTTATACGAGCAGTACTTC. It specifies CASSTRTGTGLYEQYF.